These 12 T cell receptor beta chains were all obtained from the same sample, sequenced in a study of tumor-infiltrating lymphocytes in primary liver carcinoma. A constant-region primer served to make TCR beta cDNA from 500 to 550 ng total RNA. Three nested multiplex PCR rounds, a slightly modified ARM-PCR, produced the libraries for TCR beta. It was with TRBV1-TRBV30 forward primers and a C-beta reverse primer that the first two PCR rounds were run, at about 10 cycles each. TCRdb reprocessed the multiplex PCR reads via MiXCR and lists one record per CDR3 protein. Among about 60,000 distinct CDR3 sequences listed, around 64% were seen once. DNA and RNA were both co-extracted from roughly 18-30 mg of bulk tissue that had not been sorted. The specimen sequenced was liver tumor tissue from sampling region 4. The subset here: tumor region T4, right-lateral pole. The receptors were gathered from a man between 35 and 55 years old with primary liver carcinoma and hepatitis B virus infection.

This clonotype was seen repeatedly, ten times or more. CDR3 in DNA: TGTGCCAGCAGCCAAGCGGAGGGGGTATCGGAGACCCAGTACTTC. Amino acid sequence: CASSQAEGVSETQYF. This chain uses TRBV4-2 with TRBJ2-5; D may correspond to TRBD1 or TRBD2 (6 bases each). This CDR3 region has 15 residues. Trimming took off 1 base at V and 5 bases at J, with 14 bases between the two ends. CDR1 LGHNA and CDR2 YNFKEQ come from the germline V gene.

Regarding this clonotype: A junction boundary mismatches the germline segment, possibly from a read error. The chain couples TRBV6-5 to TRBJ1-2; 8 bases map to TRBD1. Germline-derived CDR1 and CDR2 are MNHEY and SVGAGI. The CDR3 contains 11 residues. The CDR3: CASLEDRGYNF. In DNA form, the CDR3 reads TGTGCCAGCTTAGAAGACAGGGGCTACAACTTC.

About this clonotype itself: At one boundary the junction diverges from the germline segment, which might be a read error. The chain combines TRBV28 with TRBJ1-6; 7 positions agree with TRBD1. This CDR3 is 13 amino acids long. The germline gives CDR1 MDHEN, CDR2 SYDVKM. CDR3 amino acids: CTSSPGGNSPLHF. DNA of the CDR3: TGTACCAGCAGTCCAGGGGGAAATTCACCCCTCCACTTT.

V and J are TRBV6-2 or TRBV6-3 and TRBJ2-1; TRBD2 is a possible D gene (6 bases). Germline CDR1 reads MNHEY; CDR2 reads SVGEGT. The CDR3 is made up of 14 amino acids. V lost 8 bases, J lost 3 bases, and 14 bases lay in between. The CDR3: CASQGGTYYNEQFF. The CDR3 DNA reads as TGTGCCAGCCAGGGCGGGACTTACTACAATGAGCAGTTCTTC.

As for this clonotype: A read error may account for a junction end that differs from germline. The chain couples TRBV11-2 to TRBJ1-1; D remains ambiguous. CDR3 length: 14 residues. CDR1 and CDR2 from the germline V gene are SGHAT and FQNNGV. The CDR3 here is CASGLTAFDTEAFF. The CDR3 DNA is TGTGCCAGCGGCTTAACAGCCTTCGACACTGAAGCCTTCTTT.

This clonotype appeared a few times. A junction end diverges from the germline sequence, so it may reflect a read error. The chain has TRBV6-5 and TRBJ1-1; D might be TRBD1 (6 bases). CDR3 length equals 14 residues. Germline V lookup: CDR1 MNHEY, CDR2 SVGAGI. This CDR3 is CDSSPSDSYTEASF. In nucleotides, the CDR3 is TGTGACAGCAGCCCCTCGGACAGTTACACTGAAGCTTCCTTT.

In the case of this clonotype: An end of the junction does not agree with germline; a read error may underlie this. V usage is TRBV6-5 and J usage is TRBJ2-1; 11 nucleotides agree with TRBD2. CDR3 size: 15 residues. The germline V gene encodes CDR1 MNHEY and CDR2 SVGAGI. Here the CDR3 reads CVSSYTGTSGDEQFF. For the CDR3, the DNA is TGTGTCAGCAGTTACACCGGGACTAGCGGCGATGAGCAGTTCTTT.

About this clonotype: At one end the junction does not follow the germline gene, possibly because of a read error. The chain recombines TRBV5-1 with TRBJ2-6; 8 nucleotides match TRBD1. The CDR3 covers 17 residues. From germline, CDR1 is SGHRS and CDR2 YFSETQ. The CDR3 reads CANSLVGQGGGANALTF. The CDR3 bases are TGCGCCAACAGCTTGGTCGGACAGGGAGGTGGGGCCAACGCCCTGACTTTC.

This clonotype showed up just a few times. One end of the junction is discordant with germline, which a read error may explain. The CDR3 reads CASSQGQGGTEELFF. The CDR3 DNA reads as TGCGCCAGCAGCCAGGGACAGGGTGGGACCGAGGAGCTGTTTTTT. V is TRBV5-1 and J is TRBJ2-2, with 9 bases lining up with TRBD1. Per germline, CDR1 SGHRS and CDR2 YFSETQ. This CDR3 region has 15 residues.

On this clonotype itself: The junction and the germline gene differ at one end; a read error may be behind it. The V call is TRBV6-6, the J call TRBJ2-5; D is possibly TRBD1 (6 bases). The CDR3 is made up of 14 amino acids. Germline-derived CDR1 and CDR2 are MNHNY and SVGAGI (reference sequence). CDR3 DNA: TGTTCCAGGAGTTTCCCGAACAGGGCAGAGACCCAGTACTTC. As protein: CSRSFPNRAETQYF.

This clonotype is a singleton in its sample. Since the CDR3 does not end with the conserved phenylalanine or tryptophan, this likely comes from a read error. The V call is TRBV6-1, the J call TRBJ2-4; D possibly corresponds to TRBD1 (8 bases). The CDR3 has 14 amino acids. The V and J ends lost 6 bases and 11 bases respectively, with 20 bases between them. CDR1 and CDR2 (germline): MNHNS, SASEGT. Here the CDR3 DNA reads TGTGCCAGCAGGACCTGGACAGGGAGGGACGTTCAGTACCTC. It is translated as CASRTWTGRDVQYL.

The chain joins TRBV4-2 to TRBJ2-3, with a possible D match to TRBD2 (5 bases). Germline V gene lookup returns CDR1 LGHNA and CDR2 YNFKEQ. This CDR3 region has 18 residues. The V end was cut by 3 bases, the J end by 3 bases, with 22 bases between. The CDR3 here is CASSQVTLLEGATDTQYF. Here the CDR3 DNA reads TGTGCCAGCAGCCAGGTGACGCTTCTAGAGGGAGCGACAGATACGCAGTATTTT.